These 25 T cell receptor beta chains were all obtained from the same sample, sequenced in a study of T cell responses to AZD1222 COVID-19 vaccine (dated by TCRdb to about 2021). The library relied on the immunoSEQ multiplex PCR assay. The source is immuneACCESS, and TCRdb retained only in-frame sequences with V and J called. Part of the clones is not carried over; for the studies checked, unresolved V genes explain less than half of this, and the remainder is unexplained. The sample table holds tens of thousands of clones, of which approximately 90% were seen once. The ten largest clonotypes hold 28% of the sample. The meaning of the sample's time point label: about 28 days (+/-7) after the second vaccine dose. This material consisted of peripheral blood, taken 28 days after the second AZD1222 dose. The receptors were sampled from an adult who received the AZD1222 COVID-19 vaccine.

The sample holds a few counts of this clone. This chain connects TRBV19 to TRBJ1-2; the D is unclear. From germline, CDR1 is LNHDA and CDR2 SQIVND (reference sequence). The CDR3 is made up of 12 amino acids. V gave up 2 bases and J gave up 7 bases, with 8 bases separating them. Here the CDR3 DNA reads TGTGCCAGTAGTATAAGTGGGTTTGGCTACACCTTC. Residues: CASSISGFGYTF. Combining the CDR3 with reference TRBV19 and TRBJ1-2 gives the whole variable domain DGGITQSPKYLFRKEGQNVTLSCEQNLNHDAMYWYRQDPGQGLRLIYYSQIVNDFQKGDIAEGYSVSREKKESFPLTVTSAQKNPTAFYLCASSISGFGYTFGSGTRLTVV.

The chain recombines TRBV5-4 with TRBJ2-2, with D possibly being TRBD1 or TRBD2 (5 bases each). Deletions cut 0 bases from V and 5 bases from J, with 14 bases between. The CDR3 spans 16 residues. The V gene's germline CDR1 is SGHNT and CDR2 YYREEE (reference sequence). The CDR3 spells CASSLASGTVTGELFF. The CDR3 bases are TGTGCCAGCAGCTTGGCCTCTGGGACCGTGACCGGGGAGCTGTTTTTT. The variable domain in full, with the rest retrieved from reference TRBV5-4 and TRBJ2-2, is ETGVTQSPTHLIKTRGQQVTLRCSSQSGHNTVSWYQQALGQGPQFIFQYYREEENGRGNFPPRFSGLQFPNYSSELNVNALELDDSALYLCASSLASGTVTGELFFGEGSRLTVL.

The V gene is TRBV19, the J gene TRBJ1-5, with 9 positions matching TRBD1. In germline, CDR1 is LNHDA, CDR2 SQIVND (reference sequence). The length of the CDR3 is 16 residues. V lost 10 bases to trimming and J lost 2 bases; unmatched junction nucleotides: 12. The CDR3 loop is CATIPHRGQGNQPQHF. The CDR3 coding sequence is TGTGCCACCATCCCCCACAGGGGGCAGGGCAATCAGCCCCAGCATTTT.

CDR3 DNA sequence: TGTGCCAGTACCATTGAGGGCTCTGGGGCCAACGTCCTGACTTTC. Protein sequence: CASTIEGSGANVLTF. The V gene is TRBV19, the J gene TRBJ2-6; D might be TRBD2 (5 bases). V was pared by 7 bases and J by 0 bases, with 10 bases between. CDR1 and CDR2 (germline): LNHDA, SQIVND (reference sequence). The CDR3 totals 15 residues.

This clone was seen more than once but under ten times. The chain carries TRBV12-3 or TRBV12-4 and TRBJ1-1; D is unclear. This CDR3 is built from 13 residues. The V gene lost 0 bases and the J gene lost 0 bases, with 2 bases spanning the gap. CDR3 coding DNA: TGTGCCAGCAGTTTAGCACTGAACACTGAAGCTTTCTTT. Protein: CASSLALNTEAFF.

CDR3 coding DNA: TGTGCCAGCAGCAACGGACCCCAGCCCCAGCATTTT. This codes for CASSNGPQPQHF. The genes are TRBV25-1 and TRBJ1-5; D unresolved. V lost 6 bases and J lost 7, with 10 bases in between. The CDR3 spans 12 residues. CDR1 MGHDK and CDR2 SYGVNS come from the germline V gene.

The chain recombines TRBV29-1 with TRBJ1-1; D is perhaps TRBD1 (6 bases). Trimming left V 6 bases short and J 1 base short, with 18 bases between. The CDR3 totals 15 residues. From germline, CDR1 is SQVTM and CDR2 ANQGSEA. The CDR3 DNA is TGCAGCGTCTTAAGGGGGGGGGCGACGAACACTGAAGCTTTCTTT. Translation: CSVLRGGATNTEAFF.

This clone was seen only once. CDR3 residues: CASSRGGEAFF. Written as DNA, the CDR3 is TGTGCCAGCTCACGTGGTGGTGAAGCTTTCTTT. This chain joins TRBV18 and TRBJ1-1; unclear D gene. The CDR3 covers 11 residues. Germline CDR1 reads KGHSH; CDR2 reads LQKENI. Trimming pared 4 bases from V and 7 bases from J, leaving 7 bases between.

The rearrangement joins TRBV2 to TRBJ2-7, with 11 positions matching TRBD2. Germline lookup yields CDR1 SNHLY and CDR2 FYNNEI. This CDR3 is built from 15 residues. Unmatched junction bases numbered 6, after V lost 5 bases and J lost 3 bases. CDR3 DNA: TGTGCCAGCAGTATGACTAGCGGGATACGCTACGAGCAGTACTTC. It yields the protein CASSMTSGIRYEQYF.

The chain carries TRBV27 and TRBJ2-1, with a tentative D call TRBD2 (6 bases). Germline V gene sequence: CDR1 MNHEY, CDR2 SMNVEV (reference sequence). V shed 9 bases and J shed 7 bases, with 13 bases lying between them. The CDR3 runs to 12 residues. The CDR3 reads CASRDSWNEQFF. CDR3 nucleotide sequence: TGTGCCAGTAGGGACTCGTGGAATGAGCAGTTCTTC.

The chain links TRBV4-2 to TRBJ2-2; TRBD2 matches 8 bases. Germline V gene sequence: CDR1 LGHNA, CDR2 YNFKEQ. The V segment lost 0 bases and the J segment 9 bases; nucleotides outside the gene matches: 9. CDR3 length: 16 residues. The CDR3 coding sequence is TGTGCCAGCAGCCAAGAGAAGTCGAGCGGGAGCCGGGAGCTGTTTTTT. This encodes CASSQEKSSGSRELFF.

This chain connects TRBV11-2 to TRBJ2-5, with 8 bases identical to TRBD2. Unmatched junction bases numbered 17, after V lost 0 bases and J lost 2 bases. Germline CDR1 SGHAT, CDR2 FQNNGV. The CDR3 sequence is 20 residues long. The CDR3 sequence: CASSLDLGRGSRGVQETQYF. CDR3 nucleotide sequence: TGTGCCAGCAGCTTAGATTTGGGCAGGGGCTCGCGGGGGGTTCAAGAGACCCAGTACTTC.

A single count supports this clone. The CDR3 bases are TGCGCCAGCAGCTCGGGGGGCTTGCAATCACCCCTCCACTTT. It codes for CASSSGGLQSPLHF. V usage is TRBV5-1 and J usage is TRBJ1-6, with D perhaps matching TRBD1 (6 bases). The germline V and J ends were trimmed by 3 bases and 10 bases, with 14 bases remaining between them. The germline V gene encodes CDR1 SGHRS and CDR2 YFSETQ. This CDR3 has 14 residues.

V and J are TRBV15 and TRBJ2-2, with a weak D call TRBD1 (5 bases). The V end was cut by 8 bases, the J end by 1 base, with 11 bases between. Germline assignment: CDR1 LNHNV and CDR2 YYDKDF (reference sequence). This CDR3 spans 14 amino acids. This chain's CDR3 is CATEFRENTGELFF. The CDR3 region has the DNA TGTGCCACCGAATTCAGGGAGAACACCGGGGAGCTGTTTTTT. The full variable domain, with the rest looked up from reference TRBV15 and TRBJ2-2, is DAMVIQNPRYQVTQFGKPVTLSCSQTLNHNVMYWYQQKSSQAPKLLFHYYDKDFNNEADTPDNFQSRRPNTSFCFLDIRSPGLGDTAMYLCATEFRENTGELFFGEGSRLTVL.

Concerning this clone: An end of the junction differs from the germline gene, which may be a read error. This chain uses TRBV15 with TRBJ1-4; 7 bases map to TRBD1. Germline-derived CDR1 and CDR2 are LNHNV and YYDKDF (reference sequence). The CDR3 is 15 residues long. The CDR3 sequence: CATSGDRATNEKLFF. DNA of the CDR3: TGTGCCACCAGCGGAGACAGGGCGACTAATGAAAAACTGTTTTTT.

This clone was observed many times. The rearrangement links TRBV6-5 to TRBJ2-6; tentatively, D is TRBD1 (7 bases). From germline, CDR1 is MNHEY and CDR2 SVGAGI. V was clipped by 5 bases and J by 4 bases, with 12 bases between them. The CDR3 covers 15 residues. CDR3 loop: CASSPEGAGANVLTF. In DNA, the CDR3 is TGTGCCAGCAGTCCGGAGGGGGCAGGGGCCAACGTCCTGACTTTC.

V usage is TRBV6-1 and J usage is TRBJ1-3; D perhaps matches TRBD1 (6 bases). Germline values: CDR1 MNHNS, CDR2 SASEGT. Trimming removed 3 bases at V and 2 bases at J, with 8 bases between. The CDR3 is made up of 14 amino acids. This CDR3 is CASSDPGAGNTIYF. The DNA of the CDR3 is TGTGCCAGCAGTGATCCAGGGGCTGGAAACACCATATATTTT.

The chain couples TRBV5-1 to TRBJ1-6, with a weak D call TRBD1 (6 bases). Looked up from germline, CDR1 is SGHRS and CDR2 is YFSETQ. V was cut by 0 bases and J by 4 bases, with 11 bases left in between. CDR3 length equals 16 residues. Written as DNA, the CDR3 is TGCGCCAGCAGCTTGGGACAGGATAATTATAATTCACCCCTCCACTTT. The encoded protein is CASSLGQDNYNSPLHF.

This rearrangement joins TRBV18 to TRBJ2-7, with 10 bases that match TRBD1. CDR1 is KGHSH, CDR2 LQKENI, per germline. The length of the CDR3 is 15 residues. With V trimmed by 5 bases and J by 1 base, 5 bases remained unmatched. DNA of the CDR3: TGTGCCAGCTCAGGGGGGACAGGGGTTTCCTACGAGCAGTACTTC. Residues: CASSGGTGVSYEQYF. Filled out from reference TRBV18 and TRBJ2-7, the complete variable domain reads NAGVMQNPRHLVRRRGQEARLRCSPMKGHSHVYWYRQLPEEGLKFMVYLQKENIIDESGMPKERFSAEFPKEGPSILRIQQVVRGDSAAYFCASSGGTGVSYEQYFGPGTRLTVT.

This chain links TRBV9 with TRBJ2-1; possibly TRBD1 for D (6 bases). Trimming stripped 0 bases from V and 15 bases from J, with 13 bases between. CDR1 and CDR2 from the germline V gene are SGDLS and YYNGEE. The CDR3 has 12 amino acids. The DNA of the CDR3 is TGTGCCAGCAGCGTAGAGCAGGGGCGTGGGTTCTTC. This encodes CASSVEQGRGFF.

The chain recombines TRBV2 with TRBJ2-1, with TRBD2 identical over 12 bases. The CDR3 has 16 amino acids. V shed 2 bases, J shed 8 bases, and the junction held 7 bases outside the gene matches. Germline CDR1 reads SNHLY; CDR2 reads FYNNEI. The CDR3 loop reads CASSESASGRADEQFF. DNA for the CDR3: TGTGCCAGCAGTGAATCCGCTAGCGGGAGGGCAGATGAGCAGTTCTTC.

This clone was recorded only once. This chain joins TRBV29-1 and TRBJ2-1, with 9 bases aligning to TRBD1. Germline-derived CDR1 and CDR2 are SQVTM and ANQGSEA. The CDR3 has 12 residues. The J segment lost 9 bases and the V segment lost 5 bases, leaving 5 bases of the junction unmatched. CDR3 in amino acids: CSVSGQGGEQFF. The CDR3 region has the DNA TGCAGCGTTTCGGGACAGGGTGGTGAGCAGTTCTTC.

The chain employs TRBV6-6 and TRBJ1-6; D not resolved. Germline CDR1 is MNHNY and CDR2 is SVGAGI (reference sequence). The CDR3 runs to 15 residues. V was cut by 4 bases and J by 4 bases, with 11 bases left in between. DNA of the CDR3: TGTGCCAGCAGTTTTGGGCAGAGTTATAATTCACCCCTCCACTTT. As protein: CASSFGQSYNSPLHF.

The CDR3 here is CAGTTSAYNEQFF. CDR3 coding DNA: TGTGCCGGAACGACTAGCGCTTACAATGAGCAGTTCTTC. The genes are TRBV7-9 and TRBJ2-1, with 8 bases identical to TRBD2. After removal of 11 bases from V and 4 bases from J, the junction contained 7 bases not matched to a gene. CDR1 is SEHNR and CDR2 is FQNEAQ in the germline V gene (reference sequence). The CDR3 spans 13 residues.

The gene calls are TRBV18 and TRBJ1-5; 7 positions agree with TRBD1. The CDR3 length is 15 residues. V shed 3 bases, J shed 4 bases, and the junction held 6 bases outside the gene matches. Germline assignment: CDR1 KGHSH and CDR2 LQKENI. CDR3 nucleotide sequence: TGTGCCAGCTCACCGGCTACAGGGGTTAATCAGCCCCAGCATTTT. Its translation: CASSPATGVNQPQHF. The full variable domain, rest sourced from reference TRBV18 and TRBJ1-5, is NAGVMQNPRHLVRRRGQEARLRCSPMKGHSHVYWYRQLPEEGLKFMVYLQKENIIDESGMPKERFSAEFPKEGPSILRIQQVVRGDSAAYFCASSPATGVNQPQHFGDGTRLSIL.